This is a list of T cell receptor beta chains from one sample in a study of CD8+CD57+ T cells in acquired aplastic anemia. Using its own MiXCR run on the reads, TCRdb lists one record per CDR3 protein. In the table there are some 290,000 distinct CDR3 sequences, approximately 57% of which are singletons. Material: sorted CD4+, CD8+, or CD8+CD57+ T cells (not recorded which) from PBMCs. These receptors came from a human donor with severe aplastic anemia or a healthy control (not recorded which). Each CDR3 is given with its conserved first and last residue. The order of the fields is V gene, clone size, D gene, J gene, CDR3 protein, CDR3 DNA. The D gene is left open where the match is weak. Expanded clones get a size class; other rows say once, few or many, or leave the size out.

V gene: TRBV20-1; clone size: -; D gene: -; J gene: TRBJ2-7; CDR3 protein: CSARGAREYDQYF; CDR3 DNA: TGCAGTGCTAGAGGCGCCAGAGAGTACGATCAGTACTTC
V gene: TRBV5-1; clone size: many; D gene: -; J gene: TRBJ1-5; CDR3 protein: CASSLSPWVRQPQHF; CDR3 DNA: TGCGCCAGCAGTCTCAGCCCCTGGGTGCGGCAGCCCCAGCATTTT
V gene: TRBV5-4; clone size: few; D gene: TRBD2; J gene: TRBJ2-1; CDR3 protein: CASSTGLAGYDEQFF; CDR3 DNA: TGTGCCAGCAGCACGGGACTAGCGGGGTATGATGAGCAGTTCTTC
V gene: TRBV24-1; clone size: -; D gene: TRBD2; J gene: TRBJ2-1; CDR3 protein: CATSGQAGTSGQSSYNEQFF; CDR3 DNA: TGTGCCACCAGTGGCCAAGCCGGGACTAGCGGCCAGAGCTCCTACAATGAGCAGTTCTTC
V gene: TRBV7-9; clone size: -; D gene: -; J gene: TRBJ1-5; CDR3 protein: CASSLGTTYSNQPQHF; CDR3 DNA: TGTGCCAGCAGCTTAGGGACAACATATAGCAATCAGCCCCAGCATTTT
V gene: TRBV29-1; clone size: -; D gene: -; J gene: TRBJ2-7; CDR3 protein: CSVERESDYEQYF; CDR3 DNA: TGCAGCGTTGAACGGGAGTCAGACTACGAGCAGTACTTC
V gene: TRBV5-1; clone size: once; D gene: -; J gene: TRBJ2-7; CDR3 protein: CASSLLQGGNEQYF; CDR3 DNA: TGCGCCAGCAGCTTGTTGCAGGGCGGGAACGAGCAGTACTTC
V gene: TRBV7-6; clone size: -; D gene: -; J gene: TRBJ2-7; CDR3 protein: CASGGSSCEQYF; CDR3 DNA: TGTGCCAGCGGGGGCAGCTCCTGCGAGCAGTACTTC
V gene: TRBV15; clone size: once; D gene: TRBD1; J gene: TRBJ1-1; CDR3 protein: CATSGGTGTGLTSLRTEAFF; CDR3 DNA: TGTGCCACCTCCGGAGGAACCGGGACAGGGTTGACGAGTCTTCGCACTGAAGCTTTCTTT
V gene: TRBV19; clone size: -; D gene: TRBD1; J gene: TRBJ1-1; CDR3 protein: CASRDPRDSTEAFF; CDR3 DNA: TGTGCCAGTAGGGACCCTCGGGACAGCACTGAAGCTTTCTTT
V gene: TRBV7-2; clone size: -; D gene: -; J gene: TRBJ1-5; CDR3 protein: CASSRSQGNQPQHF; CDR3 DNA: TGTGCCAGCAGCCGGTCTCAGGGGAATCAGCCCCAGCATTTT
V gene: TRBV15; clone size: -; D gene: -; J gene: TRBJ2-3; CDR3 protein: CATTPGVRASTDTQYF; CDR3 DNA: TGTGCCACCACACCCGGGGTCAGGGCTAGCACAGATACGCAGTATTTT
V gene: TRBV2; clone size: many; D gene: -; J gene: TRBJ1-6; CDR3 protein: CASSDEGGGEYSPLHF; CDR3 DNA: TGTGCCAGCAGCGACGAGGGGGGGGGGGAATATTCACCCCTCCACTTT
V gene: TRBV7-6; clone size: -; D gene: TRBD2; J gene: TRBJ2-3; CDR3 protein: CASSLYRRGVADTQYF; CDR3 DNA: TGTGCCAGCAGCTTATATAGGCGGGGGGTTGCAGATACGCAGTATTTT
V gene: TRBV2; clone size: -; D gene: -; J gene: TRBJ2-3; CDR3 protein: CASSPRKGGTDTQYF; CDR3 DNA: TGTGCCAGCAGTCCGAGAAAGGGAGGCACAGATACGCAGTATTTT
V gene: TRBV10-3; clone size: few; D gene: -; J gene: TRBJ2-3; CDR3 protein: CAISELIRANGDTQYF; CDR3 DNA: TGTGCCATCAGTGAATTGATCAGGGCAAACGGTGATACGCAGTATTTT
V gene: TRBV19; clone size: -; D gene: -; J gene: TRBJ1-1; CDR3 protein: CASTFDHGRATEAFF; CDR3 DNA: TGTGCCAGTACCTTCGACCACGGGCGTGCCACTGAAGCTTTCTTT
V gene: TRBV7-3; clone size: many; D gene: TRBD1; J gene: TRBJ1-3; CDR3 protein: CASSFPGQLLYF; CDR3 DNA: TGTGCCAGCAGCTTTCCGGGACAGCTATTATATTTT
V gene: TRBV2; clone size: -; D gene: -; J gene: TRBJ1-1; CDR3 protein: CASREGIYTEAFF; CDR3 DNA: TGTGCCAGCAGGGAGGGGATTTACACTGAAGCTTTCTTT
V gene: TRBV7-9; clone size: -; D gene: TRBD2; J gene: TRBJ2-1; CDR3 protein: CASSFPAGGDNEQFF; CDR3 DNA: TGTGCCAGCAGCTTCCCAGCGGGGGGGGACAATGAGCAGTTCTTC
V gene: TRBV14; clone size: -; D gene: TRBD1; J gene: TRBJ1-1; CDR3 protein: CASSQEGTGLHTEAFF; CDR3 DNA: TGTGCCAGCAGCCAAGAGGGGACAGGCCTACACACTGAAGCTTTCTTT
V gene: TRBV7-3; clone size: -; D gene: TRBD2; J gene: TRBJ2-3; CDR3 protein: CASSSPLSGGADTQYF; CDR3 DNA: TGTGCCAGCAGCTCACCTCTTAGCGGGGGAGCAGATACGCAGTATTTT
V gene: TRBV9; clone size: -; D gene: -; J gene: TRBJ1-2; CDR3 protein: CASSSLHECYTF; CDR3 DNA: TGTGCCAGCAGTTCCCTCCATGAATGCTACACCTTC
V gene: TRBV5-1; clone size: -; D gene: TRBD2; J gene: TRBJ2-3; CDR3 protein: CASSSRTSASTDTQYF; CDR3 DNA: TGCGCCAGCAGCTCGCGGACTAGCGCCAGCACAGATACGCAGTATTTT
V gene: TRBV10-3; clone size: few; D gene: -; J gene: TRBJ1-1; CDR3 protein: CAISAGGQSLTEAFF; CDR3 DNA: TGTGCCATCAGTGCAGGAGGCCAATCTCTCACTGAAGCTTTCTTT
V gene: TRBV7-3; clone size: -; D gene: -; J gene: TRBJ2-7; CDR3 protein: CASSQGGSSYEQYF; CDR3 DNA: TGTGCCAGCAGCCAAGGAGGGAGCTCCTACGAGCAGTACTTC
V gene: TRBV7-8; clone size: -; D gene: TRBD1; J gene: TRBJ2-3; CDR3 protein: CASSSQGAIDTQYF; CDR3 DNA: TGTGCCAGCAGCTCACAGGGGGCCATAGATACGCAGTATTTT
V gene: TRBV10-2; clone size: -; D gene: -; J gene: TRBJ1-5; CDR3 protein: CASSEPPTGMHQPQHF; CDR3 DNA: TGCGCCAGCAGTGAGCCACCCACAGGGATGCATCAGCCCCAGCATTTT
V gene: TRBV15; clone size: many; D gene: TRBD2; J gene: TRBJ2-7; CDR3 protein: CATSSGGPPYEQYF; CDR3 DNA: TGTGCCACCTCTAGCGGGGGCCCTCCCTACGAGCAGTACTTC
V gene: TRBV15; clone size: -; D gene: TRBD2; J gene: TRBJ2-7; CDR3 protein: CATSSSGVEQYF; CDR3 DNA: TGTGCCACCAGCTCTAGCGGGGTCGAGCAGTACTTC
V gene: TRBV20-1; clone size: -; D gene: -; J gene: TRBJ1-1; CDR3 protein: CSAREQARTEAFF; CDR3 DNA: TGCAGTGCTAGAGAACAGGCCAGGACTGAAGCTTTCTTT
V gene: TRBV2; clone size: -; D gene: TRBD1; J gene: TRBJ2-1; CDR3 protein: CASGEGQGGNEQFF; CDR3 DNA: TGTGCCAGCGGTGAAGGACAGGGCGGAAATGAGCAGTTCTTC
V gene: TRBV4-2; clone size: many; D gene: TRBD2; J gene: TRBJ2-3; CDR3 protein: CASSQDGTSSDTQYF; CDR3 DNA: TGTGCCAGCAGCCAAGACGGGACTAGCTCAGATACGCAGTATTTT
V gene: TRBV5-6; clone size: -; D gene: -; J gene: TRBJ2-5; CDR3 protein: CASSLKTSVQETQYF; CDR3 DNA: TGTGCCAGCAGCTTGAAGACTAGTGTACAAGAGACCCAGTACTTC
V gene: TRBV20-1; clone size: many; D gene: -; J gene: TRBJ2-5; CDR3 protein: CSARLYRSETQYF; CDR3 DNA: TGCAGTGCTAGACTATATAGGTCAGAGACCCAGTACTTC
V gene: TRBV24-1; clone size: -; D gene: TRBD2; J gene: TRBJ2-3; CDR3 protein: CATSSRGGEKDTQYF; CDR3 DNA: TGTGCCACCTCGAGTCGGGGGGGGGAAAAAGATACGCAGTATTTT
V gene: TRBV6-5; clone size: -; D gene: -; J gene: TRBJ2-7; CDR3 protein: CASSYVVNEQYF; CDR3 DNA: TGTGCCAGCAGTTACGTCGTGAACGAGCAGTACTTC
V gene: TRBV11-3; clone size: -; D gene: TRBD2; J gene: TRBJ2-1; CDR3 protein: CASSLGGLAKINEQFF; CDR3 DNA: TGTGCCAGCAGCTTAGGAGGACTAGCCAAAATCAATGAGCAGTTCTTT
V gene: TRBV29-1; clone size: -; D gene: -; J gene: TRBJ1-2; CDR3 protein: CSVERQGYGYTF; CDR3 DNA: TGCAGCGTTGAGCGGCAGGGGTATGGCTACACCTTC
V gene: TRBV11-2; clone size: -; D gene: -; J gene: TRBJ2-7; CDR3 protein: CASRGQSSYEQYF; CDR3 DNA: TGTGCCAGCAGGGGACAAAGCTCCTACGAGCAGTACTTC
V gene: TRBV9; clone size: -; D gene: -; J gene: TRBJ1-6; CDR3 protein: CASSGLAGGRSPLHF; CDR3 DNA: TGTGCCAGCTCGGGACTAGCGGGGGGGAGGTCACCCCTCCACTTT
V gene: TRBV11-3; clone size: -; D gene: TRBD2; J gene: TRBJ2-2; CDR3 protein: CASSLVGGTSDITGELFF; CDR3 DNA: TGTGCCAGCAGCTTAGTGGGGGGGACTAGCGATATCACCGGGGAGCTGTTTTTT
V gene: TRBV9; clone size: few; D gene: TRBD1; J gene: TRBJ2-1; CDR3 protein: CASSAPDRASEQFF; CDR3 DNA: TGTGCCAGCAGCGCCCCCGACAGGGCGAGTGAGCAGTTCTTC
V gene: TRBV3-1; clone size: many; D gene: -; J gene: TRBJ1-2; CDR3 protein: CASSQEFLYTF; CDR3 DNA: TGTGCCAGCAGCCAAGAATTCTTGTACACCTTC
V gene: TRBV11-1; clone size: once; D gene: TRBD1; J gene: TRBJ1-1; CDR3 protein: CASSTGTGDGTEAFF; CDR3 DNA: TGTGCCAGCAGCACCGGGACAGGGGACGGCACTGAAGCTTTCTTT
V gene: TRBV7-8; clone size: few; D gene: -; J gene: TRBJ2-7; CDR3 protein: CASSAGAAYEQYF; CDR3 DNA: TGTGCCAGCAGCGCCGGAGCGGCCTACGAGCAGTACTTC
V gene: TRBV29-1; clone size: -; D gene: TRBD1; J gene: TRBJ2-7; CDR3 protein: CSVPGQGFYEQYF; CDR3 DNA: TGCAGCGTCCCGGGACAGGGGTTTTACGAGCAGTACTTC